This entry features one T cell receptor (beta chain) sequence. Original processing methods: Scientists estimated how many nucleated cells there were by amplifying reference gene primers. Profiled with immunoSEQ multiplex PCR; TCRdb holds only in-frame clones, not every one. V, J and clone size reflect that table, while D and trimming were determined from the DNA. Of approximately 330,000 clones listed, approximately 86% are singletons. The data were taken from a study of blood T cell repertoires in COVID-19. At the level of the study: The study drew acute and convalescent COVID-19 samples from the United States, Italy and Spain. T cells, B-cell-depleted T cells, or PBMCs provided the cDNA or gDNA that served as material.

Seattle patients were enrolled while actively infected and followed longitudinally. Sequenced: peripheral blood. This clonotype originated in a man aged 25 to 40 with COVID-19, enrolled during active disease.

Here the CDR3 reads CATSDENTDTQYF. The CDR3 bases are TGTGCCACCAGTGATGAGAACACAGATACGCAGTATTTT. The J gene is TRBJ2-3, the V gene TRBV24-1, with D hard to call. V lost 3 bases and J 2 bases, leaving 5 bases between the germline ends. This CDR3 is 13 amino acids long. CDR1 and CDR2 from the germline V gene are KGHDR and SFDVKD.